This TCR beta chain comes out of a study of shared clonotypes between healthy human individuals. The overall study: Three CD4 naive, three CD4 memory, two CD8 naive and one CD8 memory plate were used per donor.

V lost 3 bases to trimming and J lost 7 bases, with 10 bases between them. The germline CDR1 and CDR2 sequences are SGDLS and YYNGEE. CDR3 length: 13 residues. Only in-frame clones appear in the TCRdb table, and some are missing; sequencing was by immunoSEQ multiplex PCR. The sample has around 1.4 million clones; approximately 98.5% are singletons. The chain recombines TRBV9 with TRBJ2-2; D unclear. This sequence originates from a man aged 25-40 years in good health. Specimen: naive CD4+ T cells sorted from blood. Documented subset: CD45RA+ positively selected. The CDR3: CASSGSTNGELFF. The CDR3 bases are TGTGCCAGCAGCGGGTCCACAAACGGGGAGCTGTTTTTT.